The T cell receptor beta chain under discussion was sequenced for a study of cytomegalovirus exposure and HLA in healthy donors. Primers included in the PCR were 60 Vbeta and 13 Jbeta primers. TCRdb's table, derived via immunoSEQ multiplex PCR, lists solely in-frame clones and lacks some. The profile shows around 180,000 clones, under 90% of them singletons. The CDR3 loop spans 16 amino acids. Germline values: CDR1 SGHDT, CDR2 YYEEEE. V gave up 4 bases and J gave up 4 bases; unmatched junction bases: 11. Findings and limits, study-wide: Among donors in an Asian-associated ancestry cluster, a later analysis reportedly found fewer N-insertions than the approximately 700-donor mean. Available immune exposure information covered CMV serostatus only. Judged likely to be a sequencing artifact was a cluster of highly shared sequence variants.

Comment on this clone: The target antigen is unknown.

This sequence was found in a man younger than 35 in good health and CMV-seronegative. Sequenced: PBMCs. This chain uses TRBV5-6 with TRBJ1-2; the match to TRBD1 covers 9 bases. The CDR3 region is CASSGTGQGRVYGYTF. DNA of the CDR3: TGTGCCAGCAGCGGAACGGGACAGGGAAGAGTCTATGGCTACACCTTC.